This is a list of T cell receptor beta chains from one sample in a study of blood T cell repertoires in COVID-19. TCRdb keeps only in-frame clones here, not all; method: immunoSEQ multiplex PCR. The sample includes a few hundred thousand clones, 86% of them seen just once. Material for sequencing was peripheral blood. The origin of the receptors is a woman aged 60-75 years with COVID-19, enrolled during active disease. CDR3s include the opening cysteine and the closing phenylalanine or tryptophan. A D gene is named only where the DNA matches it firmly. Clone size is shown for a subset of rows, as once, few, many or a class of expanded clone.

DNA: TGTGCTAGTGGCACCCCAAGCGGGGAGCTCACAGATACGCAGTATTTT; CDR3: CASGTPSGELTDTQYF; V: TRBV12-5; D: TRBD2; size: -; J: TRBJ2-3
DNA: TGTGCCAGCTCACCACGACAGGGCAGCTACGAGCAGTACTTC; CDR3: CASSPRQGSYEQYF; V: TRBV18; D: TRBD1; size: -; J: TRBJ2-7
DNA: TGTGCCAGCAGGGCGGGTGCGGGTACCTATACGCAGTATTTT; CDR3: CASRAGAGTYTQYF; V: TRBV27; D: -; size: -; J: TRBJ2-3
DNA: TGTGCCAGCAGTTACGGGGGACAAGTCGGTGAGACCCAGTACTTC; CDR3: CASSYGGQVGETQYF; V: TRBV6-2/TRBV6-3; D: -; size: -; J: TRBJ2-5
DNA: TGTGCCAGTAGTACAACCCTAGGACAGGGGGCGAATCAGCCCCAGCATTTT; CDR3: CASSTTLGQGANQPQHF; V: TRBV19; D: TRBD1; size: -; J: TRBJ1-5
DNA: TGCGCCAGCAGCTTAGACAGGGGGAAGGCCCGGGAGTACTTC; CDR3: CASSLDRGKAREYF; V: TRBV5-1; D: TRBD1; size: -; J: TRBJ2-5
DNA: TGTGCCAGCAGTTTCAATGCGAACACCGGGGAGCTGTTTTTT; CDR3: CASSFNANTGELFF; V: TRBV27; D: -; size: few; J: TRBJ2-2
DNA: TGTGCCAGCAGTGTCAGGACAGCGTTTCCCCGGAACACTGAAGCTTTCTTT; CDR3: CASSVRTAFPRNTEAFF; V: TRBV2; D: -; size: -; J: TRBJ1-1
DNA: TGTGCCAGCAGCCAGGACAGCCTATACGAGCAGTACTTC; CDR3: CASSQDSLYEQYF; V: TRBV6-2/TRBV6-3; D: -; size: few; J: TRBJ2-7
DNA: TGCGCCAGCAGCCTATCAAGTATGAACACTGAAGCTTTCTTT; CDR3: CASSLSSMNTEAFF; V: TRBV5-1; D: -; size: -; J: TRBJ1-1
DNA: TGTGCCACCGGGAGGGGGGGCGACTATGGCTACACCTTC; CDR3: CATGRGGDYGYTF; V: TRBV10-3; D: -; size: -; J: TRBJ1-2
DNA: TGTGCCAGCAGTCCCGACAGGGGAGGAACAGATACGCAGTATTTT; CDR3: CASSPDRGGTDTQYF; V: TRBV6-2/TRBV6-3; D: TRBD1; size: -; J: TRBJ2-3
DNA: TGTGCCAGCAGCGTAGCTAGCGGTTCCTACGAGCAGTACTTC; CDR3: CASSVASGSYEQYF; V: TRBV9; D: TRBD2; size: -; J: TRBJ2-7
DNA: TGTGCCAGCAGCTCCACCTACGACGGGGATGAGCAGTTCTTC; CDR3: CASSSTYDGDEQFF; V: TRBV5-8; D: -; size: -; J: TRBJ2-1
DNA: TGTGCCAGCACTTGGGACAGGCGCTACAATGAGCAGTTCTTC; CDR3: CASTWDRRYNEQFF; V: TRBV27; D: TRBD1; size: few; J: TRBJ2-1
DNA: TGTGCCAGCAGCTTAGCACAGGGTGGAGCTTTCTTT; CDR3: CASSLAQGGAFF; V: TRBV7-9; D: -; size: -; J: TRBJ1-1
DNA: TGTGCCACCGAACCGGGACAGGGGGCTAACTATGGCTACACCTTC; CDR3: CATEPGQGANYGYTF; V: TRBV18; D: TRBD1; size: -; J: TRBJ1-2
DNA: TGTGCCAGCAGCCCATTCCAGCGTGAAGCTTTCTTT; CDR3: CASSPFQREAFF; V: TRBV7-9; D: -; size: -; J: TRBJ1-1
DNA: TGTGCCAGCAGCTCCAGGACAGGACCATCACTTCTCGGCTACACCTTC; CDR3: CASSSRTGPSLLGYTF; V: TRBV11-3; D: TRBD1; size: -; J: TRBJ1-2
DNA: TGTGCCAGCAGCTACGGCGGATCTTCATCGCAGGCTTTCTTT; CDR3: CASSYGGSSSQAFF; V: TRBV7-2; D: -; size: once; J: TRBJ1-1
DNA: TGTGCCAGCAGTGAACGTCAGGGGATTGAGCAGTTCTTC; CDR3: CASSERQGIEQFF; V: TRBV2; D: -; size: -; J: TRBJ2-1
DNA: TGTGCCAGCAGCCGGGACTCTAACACCGGGGAGCTGTTTTTT; CDR3: CASSRDSNTGELFF; V: TRBV7-3; D: -; size: -; J: TRBJ2-2
DNA: TGTGCCAGCAGCAACGACAGGGGCCTAGCGGGGGAACAAGAGACCCAGTACTTC; CDR3: CASSNDRGLAGEQETQYF; V: TRBV3-1/TRBV3-2; D: TRBD2; size: -; J: TRBJ2-5
DNA: TGTGCCAGCTCACCCTCCGGCAATCAGCCCCAGCATTTT; CDR3: CASSPSGNQPQHF; V: TRBV18; D: -; size: -; J: TRBJ1-5
DNA: TGCAGTGCTAGTCCAAACGCCCCGAGCTCCTATAATTCACCCCTCCACTTT; CDR3: CSASPNAPSSYNSPLHF; V: TRBV20-1; D: -; size: few; J: TRBJ1-6
DNA: TGTGCCTGGGCCCTCAGGATAAATTCACCCCTCCACTTT; CDR3: CAWALRINSPLHF; V: TRBV30; D: -; size: -; J: TRBJ1-6
DNA: TGTGCCAGTAGACTGAGACAGGTTGAACGGCTCCAGCATTTT; CDR3: CASRLRQVERLQHF; V: TRBV6-5; D: -; size: -; J: TRBJ1-5
DNA: TGTGCCAGTAGTATGCTGGGACAGTCTCCCACCTACAATGAGCAGTTCTTC; CDR3: CASSMLGQSPTYNEQFF; V: TRBV19; D: TRBD1; size: -; J: TRBJ2-1